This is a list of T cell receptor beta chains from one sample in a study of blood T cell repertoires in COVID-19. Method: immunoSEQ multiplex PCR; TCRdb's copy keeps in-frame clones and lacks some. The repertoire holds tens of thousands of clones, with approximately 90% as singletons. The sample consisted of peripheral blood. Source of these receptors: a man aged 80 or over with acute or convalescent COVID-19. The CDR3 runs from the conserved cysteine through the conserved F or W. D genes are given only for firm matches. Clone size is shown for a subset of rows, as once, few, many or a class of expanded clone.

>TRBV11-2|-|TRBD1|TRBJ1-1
TGTGCCAGCAGTTCGACAGGGGTAACTGAAGCTTTCTTT
CASSSTGVTEAFF
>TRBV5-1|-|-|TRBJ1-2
TGCGCCAGCAGCTCCCGACAGCCTAACTATGGCTACACCTTC
CASSSRQPNYGYTF
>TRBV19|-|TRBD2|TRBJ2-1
TGTGCCAGTGGAAGGTTTAGCGGGGGTCTACAATATGAGCAGTTCTTC
CASGRFSGGLQYEQFF
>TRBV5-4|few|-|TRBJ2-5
TGTGCCTCTGGGTGGGAGAACCAAGAGACCCAGTACTTC
CASGWENQETQYF
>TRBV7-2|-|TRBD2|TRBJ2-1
TGTGCCAGCAGCCCTGGACTAGCGGGGGCCTCTTTTAAAAATGAGCAGTTCTTC
CASSPGLAGASFKNEQFF
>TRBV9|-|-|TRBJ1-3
TGTGCCAGCAGCGTAGATATCAGGGAGGGAGGAAACACCATATATTTT
CASSVDIREGGNTIYF
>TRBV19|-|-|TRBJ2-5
TGTGCCAGTAGTTTCGGGGGAGAGACCCAGTACTTC
CASSFGGETQYF
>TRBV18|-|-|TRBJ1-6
TGTGCCAGCTCACCACTTCCCAGGTTTGATTCACCCCTCCACTTT
CASSPLPRFDSPLHF
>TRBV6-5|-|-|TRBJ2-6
TGTGCCAGCAGTTACGAAGGACAATCCGTCCTGACTTTC
CASSYEGQSVLTF
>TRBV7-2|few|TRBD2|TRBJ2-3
TGTGCCAGCACCCCTAGCGGGGGGGCCTTAGATACGCAGTATTTT
CASTPSGGALDTQYF
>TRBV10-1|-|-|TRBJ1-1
TGCGCCAGCAGACCCGGGACGGCGGGGGAAGCTTTCTTT
CASRPGTAGEAFF
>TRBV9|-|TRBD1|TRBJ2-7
TGTGCCAGCAGCGCACGACAGGGTCCCCCCTACGAGCAGTACTTC
CASSARQGPPYEQYF
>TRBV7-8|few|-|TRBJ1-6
TGTGCCAGCAGCTTGCAGGGTGATACCTCGGATGGTTCCCTCCACTTT
CASSLQGDTSDGSLHF
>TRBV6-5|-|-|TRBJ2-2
TGTGCCAGCGCGGGGTCGCACACCGGGGAGCTGTTTTTT
CASAGSHTGELFF
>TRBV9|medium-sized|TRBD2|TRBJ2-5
TGTGCCAGCAGCCCCGGGACTAGCGGGGGTCAAGAGACCCAGTACTTC
CASSPGTSGGQETQYF
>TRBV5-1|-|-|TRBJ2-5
TGCGCCAGCAGGGCAGGGGTACAAGAGACCCAGTACTTC
CASRAGVQETQYF
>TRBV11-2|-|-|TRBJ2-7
TGTGCCAGCCGCCGGGGGTCTTCCTCCGAGCAGTACTTC
CASRRGSSSEQYF
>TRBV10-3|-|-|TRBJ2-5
TGTGCCATCAGTGAGGGGAAAGGGACATCGCAAGAGACCCAGTACTTC
CAISEGKGTSQETQYF
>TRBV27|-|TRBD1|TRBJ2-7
TGTGCCAGCAGTTTAGGCCGGGCAGGGGGCTCCTACGAGCAGTACTTC
CASSLGRAGGSYEQYF
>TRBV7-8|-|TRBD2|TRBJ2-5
TGTGCCAGCAGCGCCACGGGACTAGCAGGGGAGACCCAGTACTTC
CASSATGLAGETQYF
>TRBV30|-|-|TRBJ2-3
TGTGCCTGGGATCCCGGGGTCCACACAGATACGCAGTATTTT
CAWDPGVHTDTQYF
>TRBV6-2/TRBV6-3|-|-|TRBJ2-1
TGTGCCAGCAGCTCGACCCCGGGAAGATACAATGAGCAGTTCTTC
CASSSTPGRYNEQFF
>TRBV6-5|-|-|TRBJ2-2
TGTGCCAGCAGTATCAGGGGCACCGGGGAGCTGTTTTTT
CASSIRGTGELFF
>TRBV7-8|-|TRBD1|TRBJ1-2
TGTGCCAGCAGCTTAGGGACAGGCGATGGCTACACCTTC
CASSLGTGDGYTF
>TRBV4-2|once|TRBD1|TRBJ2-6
TGTGCCAGCAGCCAACCGGACAGGCCTGGGGCCAACGTCCTGACTTTC
CASSQPDRPGANVLTF
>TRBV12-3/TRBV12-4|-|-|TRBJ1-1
TGTGCCAGCAGTTTAGGAGAGAACACTGAAGCTTTCTTT
CASSLGENTEAFF
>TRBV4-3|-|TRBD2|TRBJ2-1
TGCGCCAGCAGCCTCTTAGCGGGGGCCTTGAATGAGCAGTTCTTC
CASSLLAGALNEQFF
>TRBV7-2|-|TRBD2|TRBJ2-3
TGTGCCAGCAGCTTAGGCCGGGGGGCAGATACGCAGTATTTT
CASSLGRGADTQYF
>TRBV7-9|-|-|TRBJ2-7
TGTGCCAGCAGCCCGCTACCGTTACCCCCCTACGAGCAGTACTTC
CASSPLPLPPYEQYF
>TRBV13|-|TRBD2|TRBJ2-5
TGTGCCAGCAGCGTAAGCGGGGGGCGGCAAGAGACCCAGTACTTC
CASSVSGGRQETQYF
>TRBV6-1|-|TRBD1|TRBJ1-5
TGTGCCAGCAGATTGACAGGGGGCGGGCAGCCCCAGCATTTT
CASRLTGGGQPQHF
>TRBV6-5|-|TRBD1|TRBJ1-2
TGTGCCAGCAGTTACTCGAACAGGGGCTTCTATGGCTACACCTTC
CASSYSNRGFYGYTF
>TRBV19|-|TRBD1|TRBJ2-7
TGTGCCAGTACGATTGGGACAGGGGGCTACGAGCAGTACTTC
CASTIGTGGYEQYF
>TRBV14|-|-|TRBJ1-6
TGTGCCAGCAGCTTCCAAGGGGCTCATTCACCCCTCCACTTT
CASSFQGAHSPLHF
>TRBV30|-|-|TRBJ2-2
TGTGCCTGGAGTGTGGGGGCGGGGGAGCTGTTTTTT
CAWSVGAGELFF
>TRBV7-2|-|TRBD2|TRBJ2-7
TGTGCCAGCAGCCCAAATCCGGGACTAGCGGGTCTTAAGCAGTACTTC
CASSPNPGLAGLKQYF
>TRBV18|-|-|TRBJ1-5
TGTGCCAGCTCACCCCTGGAGGCGGGAGAGCGTCAGCCCCAGCATTTT
CASSPLEAGERQPQHF
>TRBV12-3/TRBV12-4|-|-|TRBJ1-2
TGTGCCAGCAGAAAGAAGAGGACGGAGGGCCTGACCTTC
CASRKKRTEGLTF
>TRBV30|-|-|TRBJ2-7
TGTGCCTGGGACAGAGAGTCTACCTACGAGCAGTACTTC
CAWDRESTYEQYF
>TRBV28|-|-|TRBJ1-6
TGTGCCAGCCGGGTAGGCGGGAGCTCCTATAATTCACCCCTCCACTTT
CASRVGGSSYNSPLHF
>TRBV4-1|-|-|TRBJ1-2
TGCGCCAGCAGCCAAGGCCAAGGGGGGGCCGGGAGGGCTGGCTACACCTTC
CASSQGQGGAGRAGYTF
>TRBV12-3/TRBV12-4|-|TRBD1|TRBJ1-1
TGTGCCAGCAGTCGACAGGGCAACACTGAAGCTTTCTTT
CASSRQGNTEAFF
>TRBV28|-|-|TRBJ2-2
TGTGCCAGCAGCCCCTCAGGGAACACCGGGGAGCTGTTTTTT
CASSPSGNTGELFF
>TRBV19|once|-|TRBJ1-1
TGTGCCAGTAGTACCACATCGAACACTGAAGCTTTCTTT
CASSTTSNTEAFF
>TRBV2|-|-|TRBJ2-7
TGTGCCAGCAGGTGGGAGGTTCGTTACTCCTACGAGCAGTACTTC
CASRWEVRYSYEQYF
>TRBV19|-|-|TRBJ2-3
TGTGCCAGTAGGACCCGGGACTCTTCAAGCACAGATACGCAGTATTTT
CASRTRDSSSTDTQYF
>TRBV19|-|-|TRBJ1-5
TGTGCCAGTACCTTTAAGGGGGTAAGTCGCAATCAGCCCCAGCATTTT
CASTFKGVSRNQPQHF
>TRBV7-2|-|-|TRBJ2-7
TGTGCCAGCAGCTCAACAGGGCCCTCCTACGAGCAGTACTTC
CASSSTGPSYEQYF
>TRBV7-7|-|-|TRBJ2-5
TGTGCTAGCAGAATCGGACTCCCCGGGGAGACCCAGTACTTC
CASRIGLPGETQYF
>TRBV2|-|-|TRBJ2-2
TGTGCCAGGAGACAGGTTAGAGGTACCGGGGAGCTGTTTTTT
CARRQVRGTGELFF
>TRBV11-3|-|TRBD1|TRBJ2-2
TGTGCCAGCAGCGGAACAGGGGGAAGTCCGAACACCGGGGAGCTGTTTTTT
CASSGTGGSPNTGELFF
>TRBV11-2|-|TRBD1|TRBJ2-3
TGTGCCAGCAGCTTACTAGCAGGGGGTGGCACAGATACGCAGTATTTT
CASSLLAGGGTDTQYF
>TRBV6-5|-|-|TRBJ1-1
TGTGCCAGCAGGTTGACAGGACCAAACACTGAAGCTTTCTTT
CASRLTGPNTEAFF
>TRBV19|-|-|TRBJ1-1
TGTGCCAGTAGTCGGGGGGGAGGCACTGAAGCTTTCTTT
CASSRGGGTEAFF
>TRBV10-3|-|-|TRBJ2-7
TGTGCCATCAGTGAGGGGGGGGAGCAGTACTTC
CAISEGGEQYF
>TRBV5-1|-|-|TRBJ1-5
TGCGCCAGCAGCCTGACCGGGTCCCCTCAGCCCCAGCATTTT
CASSLTGSPQPQHF
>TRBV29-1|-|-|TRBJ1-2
TGCAGCGTTGCTACCGGGATCGGGGTTGGCTACACCTTC
CSVATGIGVGYTF